Here is one T cell receptor beta chain with its context. Its target is not known. This specimen comes from a study of cytomegalovirus exposure and HLA in healthy donors. Germline V lookup: CDR1 SGHNT, CDR2 YENEEA. CDR3 length equals 14 residues. V shed 5 bases, J shed 7 bases, and the junction held 10 bases outside the gene matches. Vbeta (60) and Jbeta (13) primers were used in the PCR. Using immunoSEQ multiplex PCR, the repertoire was profiled, and TCRdb retains in-frame clones only, with some absent. The sample yields some 150,000 clones, 62% seen once. Whole-study findings and limits: The study dropped some indistinguishable V segments, TRBV6-2 and TRBV6-3 among them. Researchers catalogued approximately 170 TCR beta chains as cytomegalovirus-associated. Sequencing had likely introduced a cluster of highly shared sequence variants as an artifact.

Participants comprised healthy donors of bone marrow. The origin of this receptor is a man in his forties in good health and CMV-seronegative. The V and J genes are TRBV11-3 and TRBJ2-7; 8 bases match TRBD1. Sample: PBMCs. The CDR3 is CASSRDRGFGEQYF. CDR3 sequence (DNA): TGTGCCAGCAGCCGAGACAGGGGATTTGGGGAGCAGTACTTC.